Listed below are T cell receptor beta chains from one sample, sequenced in a study of blood T cells in healthy people across ages. TCRdb fed the 5' RACE reads into MiXCR, producing one record per CDR3 protein. The sample holds 1.5 million to 2 million distinct CDR3 sequences; approximately 28% are singletons and the top ten take 7.7%. Sequenced material: blood. Receptors were obtained from a woman aged 25 to 39 in good health. CDR3s include the opening cysteine and the closing phenylalanine or tryptophan.

TRBV7-2	TRBJ1-2	16	CASSLMGGQNNYGYTF
TRBV7-2	TRBJ2-1	15	CASSFGSGTWNEQFF
TRBV6-5	TRBJ1-2	15	CAGSYSIQGSWGYTF
TRBV7-2	TRBJ2-5	13	CASGRDSQETQYF
TRBV6-1	TRBJ2-7	14	CASSEWEGPGEQYF
TRBV12-3/TRBV12-4	TRBJ1-2	14	CASSRGVGLYGYIF
TRBV3-1	TRBJ2-5	16	CASSLLGRRGEETQYF
TRBV7-9	TRBJ2-7	14	CASSRPNTGDEQYF
TRBV7-2	NA	14	CASSLGSSADEQYF
TRBV6-2/TRBV6-3	TRBJ2-7	15	CASRSGRQGTYEQYF
TRBV4-1	TRBJ1-5	15	CASSWAGGYNQPQHF
TRBV24-1	TRBJ2-3	15	CATSDTRERPDTQYF
TRBV30	TRBJ2-1	14	CAWLDDASYNEQFF
TRBV10-3	TRBJ2-5	17	CAIKPGSSREVSETQYF
TRBV9	TRBJ2-7	14	CASSVSEWSREQYF
TRBV28	TRBJ2-1	13	CASRTASDDEQFF
TRBV16	TRBJ2-4	15	CASSQSRLAKDIQYF
TRBV5-1	TRBJ1-5	16	CASSPGGRESNQPQHF
TRBV12-3/TRBV12-4	TRBJ1-1	14	CANTRSNRGTEAFF
TRBV7-6	TRBJ2-1	16	CASSLTDRELYNEQFF
TRBV7-6	TRBJ2-2	15	CASSPGLASTGELFF
TRBV7-9	TRBJ2-5	15	CASSSEKGIQETQYF
TRBV12-3/TRBV12-4	TRBJ1-5	14	CASTPSGRNQPQHF
TRBV7-2	TRBJ2-1	20	CASSQGAGPGRSRSYNGQFF
TRBV10-3	TRBJ1-4	11	CAIGDRERVFF
TRBV5-1	TRBJ1-4	14	CASSLGRTDEKLFF
TRBV6-2/TRBV6-3	TRBJ2-2	15	CASNSQGKNTGELFF
TRBV7-3	TRBJ1-2	13	CASSLSPEDGYTF
TRBV10-3	TRBJ2-7	13	CAIMGTEIYEQYF
TRBV5-1	TRBJ2-7	16	CASSLVGSPRDNEQYF
TRBV25-1	TRBJ2-7	15	CASSAAGFSRPEQYF